This T cell receptor (beta chain) stems from a study of cytomegalovirus exposure and HLA in healthy donors. Study summary: Early released data comprised about 85 million unique TCRs from HLA-typed donors.

This PCR relied on a set of 60 Vbeta primers and 13 Jbeta primers. The table came from immunoSEQ multiplex PCR; TCRdb's copy has only in-frame clones and leaves some out. In the table there are 100,000 to 150,000 clones, about four fifths of which are singletons. Each donor was healthy, and each was a bone marrow donor. CDR3 length: 11 residues. Germline CDR1 MDHEN, CDR2 SYDVKM. V lost 6 bases and J lost 3, with 5 bases in between. This clone has more than one count but fewer than ten. Sample: PBMCs. The chain employs TRBV28 and TRBJ1-1; tentative D call: TRBD1 (5 bases). The TCR was taken from a woman in her 40s in good health and CMV-seronegative. The CDR3 nucleotides are TGTGCCAGCAGAGGGGACACTGAAGCTTTCTTT. It encodes CASRGDTEAFF.